The 23 T cell receptor beta chains presented below share a single source sample, sequenced in a study of siplizumab effects on memory and regulatory T cells. TCRdb's copy holds only in-frame clones and misses some; the assay was immunoSEQ multiplex PCR. The table shows 90,000 to 120,000 clones, with roughly nine tenths occurring only once. Sample: Tregs sorted from blood. These TCRs come from a human donor in good health.

CDR3: CASSRDRENYGYTF. DNA of the CDR3: TGTGCCAGCAGCCGGGACAGGGAAAACTATGGCTACACCTTC. The rearrangement links TRBV5-4 to TRBJ1-2, with 9 nucleotides matching TRBD1. The CDR3 spans 14 residues. Losses at the gene ends were 4 bases for V and 2 bases for J; bases not matched to a gene: 3. CDR1 and CDR2 from the germline V gene are SGHNT and YYREEE (reference sequence).

V is TRBV5-1 and J is TRBJ1-4; D possibly corresponds to TRBD1 (6 bases). CDR1 is SGHRS, CDR2 YFSETQ, per germline. V was shortened by 4 bases and J by 8 bases, with 15 bases between the two germline ends. CDR3 size: 14 residues. DNA for the CDR3: TGCGCCAGCAGCCCGGAACTGGACAGCGAAAAACTGTTTTTT. It translates to CASSPELDSEKLFF.

This clone was observed once. The chain uses TRBV11-3 and TRBJ2-5; no clear D gene. The V gene's germline CDR1 is SGHNT and CDR2 YENEEA. The V gene lost 1 base and the J gene lost 1 base, with 7 bases spanning the gap. This CDR3 has 14 amino acids. The CDR3 reads CASSLGGSQETQYF. The CDR3, as DNA: TGTGCCAGCAGCTTAGGCGGATCCCAAGAGACCCAGTACTTC.

In this sample, this clone turned up once. The chain couples TRBV15 to TRBJ2-7; 8 bases fit TRBD1. J lost 4 bases, V lost 2 bases, and 7 bases had no gene match. Germline CDR1 and CDR2: LNHNV and YYDKDF (reference sequence). The CDR3 covers 15 residues. CDR3 nucleotides: TGTGCCACCAGCAGAACGCAGGGGGCGCTTTACGAGCAGTACTTC. Encoded protein: CATSRTQGALYEQYF.

The chain links TRBV18 to TRBJ2-7, with 9 bases fitting TRBD1. J was trimmed by 7 bases and V by 5 bases; bases with no gene match: 3. Germline lookup yields CDR1 KGHSH and CDR2 LQKENI. The CDR3 spans 12 residues. The CDR3: CASSGQGLEQYF. In DNA, the CDR3 is TGTGCCAGCTCAGGACAGGGGCTGGAGCAGTACTTC.

The rearrangement uses TRBV27 and TRBJ2-5; D is unresolved. This CDR3 comprises 15 residues. Trimming took 5 bases from V and 2 from J, leaving 15 bases between them. The V gene's germline CDR1 is MNHEY and CDR2 SMNVEV (reference sequence). In DNA, the CDR3 is TGTGCCAGCAGTCCCGGACGGATAGAGCAAGAGACCCAGTACTTC. Translation gives CASSPGRIEQETQYF.

The chain uses TRBV6-5 and TRBJ2-1, with TRBD2 matching 10 bases. CDR1 and CDR2 from the germline V gene are MNHEY and SVGAGI. The CDR3 loop spans 15 amino acids. The ends lost 5 bases at V and 3 bases at J; junction bases unmatched: 4. In DNA form, the CDR3 reads TGTGCCAGCAGTGTCGGGACTAGCGTCTACAATGAGCAGTTCTTC. As protein: CASSVGTSVYNEQFF.

The chain combines TRBV4-2 with TRBJ2-2; weak D call: TRBD1 (5 bases). With 1 base removed from V and 1 base from J, the gap between germline ends came to 13 bases. The length of the CDR3 is 17 residues. Germline V gene data show CDR1 as LGHNA and CDR2 as YNFKEQ. CDR3 region: CASSQGVRTKNTGELFF. DNA of the CDR3: TGTGCCAGCAGCCAAGGGGTGCGGACAAAGAACACCGGGGAGCTGTTTTTT.

V and J are TRBV18 and TRBJ2-5; D not resolved. Germline V gene lookup returns CDR1 KGHSH and CDR2 LQKENI. The CDR3 spans 12 residues. With 2 bases removed from V and 5 bases from J, the gap between germline ends came to 6 bases. For the CDR3, the DNA is TGTGCCAGCTCACCATCGATGGAGACCCAGTACTTC. The encoded protein is CASSPSMETQYF.

This clone was recorded only once. The chain couples TRBV6-1 to TRBJ1-2, with 7 bases identical to TRBD1. The length of the CDR3 is 13 residues. Germline CDR1 MNHNS, CDR2 SASEGT. Trimming cost V 6 bases and J 4 bases; bases outside gene matches: 5. CDR3 protein: CASRPGQSYGYTF. In DNA, the CDR3 is TGTGCCAGCAGACCGGGACAGAGCTATGGCTACACCTTC.

The chain recombines TRBV2 with TRBJ2-1; 11 bases align to TRBD2. Germline assignment: CDR1 SNHLY and CDR2 FYNNEI. Trimming cost V 4 bases and J 12 bases; bases outside gene matches: 11. This CDR3 is built from 15 residues. CDR3 nucleotides: TGTGCCAGCAGTGCGGGGACTAGCGGAAATAATTGGCAGTTCTTC. Protein sequence: CASSAGTSGNNWQFF.

The gene calls are TRBV14 and TRBJ2-4, with D possibly TRBD2 on 5 matching bases. Germline V gene data show CDR1 as SGHDN and CDR2 as FVKESK. Trimming took 2 bases from V and 10 from J, leaving 18 bases between them. The CDR3 totals 15 residues. The CDR3 nucleotides are TGTGCCAGCAGCCAACTGGGTTCCCCCGGGGTTATTCAGTACTTC. It encodes CASSQLGSPGVIQYF.

This clone has only one observation. This chain links TRBV27 with TRBJ1-2, with D possibly TRBD1 on 6 matching bases. The germline V and J ends were trimmed by 8 bases and 4 bases, with 14 bases remaining between them. The CDR3 sequence is 13 residues long. Germline V gene sequence: CDR1 MNHEY, CDR2 SMNVEV (reference sequence). The CDR3 coding sequence is TGTGCCAGCTCTGTGGGGGGCGGCTATGGCTACACCTTC. Its translation is CASSVGGGYGYTF.

This clone has only one observation. This sequence joins TRBV5-1 and TRBJ1-1; D call uncertain. The germline gives CDR1 SGHRS, CDR2 YFSETQ. V was cut by 1 base and J by 5 bases, with 9 bases left in between. The CDR3 is made up of 13 amino acids. DNA of the CDR3: TGCGCCAGCAGCTTGAGATTTGGAACTGAAGCTTTCTTT. It translates to CASSLRFGTEAFF.

The gene calls are TRBV5-6 and TRBJ2-3, with D possibly TRBD1 on 6 matching bases. CDR1 is SGHDT and CDR2 is YYEEEE in the germline V gene. CDR3 length: 16 residues. V lost 1 base, J lost 0 bases, and 12 bases lay in between. CDR3 residues: CASSLIKGVSTDTQYF. The DNA of the CDR3 is TGTGCCAGCAGCTTGATAAAGGGGGTTAGCACAGATACGCAGTATTTT. Complete variable domain (other parts from reference TRBV5-6 and TRBJ2-3): DAGVTQSPTHLIKTRGQQVTLRCSPKSGHDTVSWYQQALGQGPQFIFQYYEEEERQRGNFPDRFSGHQFPNYSSELNVNALLLGDSALYLCASSLIKGVSTDTQYFGPGTRLTVL.

The chain carries TRBV6-5 and TRBJ2-2; no definite D call. Germline V gene sequence: CDR1 MNHEY, CDR2 SVGAGI. This CDR3 contains 12 residues. V shed 2 bases and J shed 6 bases, with 4 bases lying between them. The CDR3 protein is CASSYMSGELFF. DNA for the CDR3: TGTGCCAGCAGTTACATGTCCGGGGAGCTGTTTTTT.

V usage is TRBV29-1 and J usage is TRBJ1-4, with D uncertain. Germline lookup yields CDR1 SQVTM and CDR2 ANQGSEA. Deletions cut 6 bases from V and 0 bases from J, with 14 bases between. The CDR3 runs to 15 residues. The CDR3 nucleotides are TGCAGCGTCTCCGGGGATACGGCAACTAATGAAAAACTGTTTTTT. Translation: CSVSGDTATNEKLFF. Full variable domain (missing parts from reference TRBV29-1 and TRBJ1-4): SAVISQKPSRDICQRGTSLTIQCQVDSQVTMMFWYRQQPGQSLTLIATANQGSEATYESGFVIDKFPISRPNLTFSTLTVSNMSPEDSSIYLCSVSGDTATNEKLFFGSGTQLSVL.

The chain recombines TRBV6-5 with TRBJ2-1; TRBD1 is a possible D gene (5 bases). Trimming took off 5 bases at V and 4 bases at J, with 12 bases between the two ends. The CDR3 consists of 14 residues. Looked up from germline, CDR1 is MNHEY and CDR2 is SVGAGI. CDR3 nucleotide sequence: TGTGCCAGCAGTACGCGGACAAAATACAATGAGCAGTTCTTC. As protein: CASSTRTKYNEQFF.

The chain is built from TRBV28 and TRBJ2-5; 9 bases are a match to TRBD1. The DNA end is a closer match to TRBJ2-7, so the J assignment may be wrong. Germline V gives CDR1 MDHEN, CDR2 SYDVKM. This CDR3 region has 15 residues. The CDR3 DNA is TGTGCCAGCAGTTCACCGGGACAGGGCACTTACGAGCAGTACTTC. Translated: CASSSPGQGTYEQYF.

The chain has TRBV19 and TRBJ2-7; 10 bases map to TRBD1. The CDR3 runs 17 residues. Germline V gives CDR1 LNHDA, CDR2 SQIVND (reference sequence). With V trimmed by 5 bases and J by 2 bases, 12 bases remained unmatched. CDR3 in DNA: TGTGCCAGTAGTCGCCTCGCGCGGGACAGGGGAACCTACGAGCAGTACTTC. Translation gives CASSRLARDRGTYEQYF.

The chain employs TRBV7-9 and TRBJ2-7; 7 positions agree with TRBD2. There are 13 residues in the CDR3. The germline V gene encodes CDR1 SEHNR and CDR2 FQNEAQ (reference sequence). J lost 1 base, V lost 7 bases, and 4 bases had no gene match. CDR3 residues: CASTSGTSYEQYF. The CDR3, as DNA: TGTGCCAGCACTAGCGGAACTTCCTACGAGCAGTACTTC.

The chain combines TRBV6-7 with TRBJ1-3, with 7 bases identical to TRBD1. TRBV6-7 belongs to the ORF category, with a function that is uncertain. CDR3 length: 16 amino acids. The trim removed 0 bases at V and 4 bases at J, leaving 6 bases unmatched. CDR3 DNA sequence: TGTGCCAGCAGTTACTCAACAGGGGAATCGGGAAACACCATATATTTT. Amino acids: CASSYSTGESGNTIYF.

The J gene is TRBJ1-2, the V gene TRBV13, with D perhaps TRBD1 (5 bases). Germline V lookup: CDR1 PRHDT, CDR2 FYEKMQ (reference sequence). There are 13 residues in the CDR3. The germline V and J ends were trimmed by 4 bases and 4 bases, with 10 bases remaining between them. CDR3 amino acids: CASSSRGAYGYTF. The CDR3 region has the DNA TGTGCCAGCAGCTCAAGGGGCGCCTATGGCTACACCTTC.